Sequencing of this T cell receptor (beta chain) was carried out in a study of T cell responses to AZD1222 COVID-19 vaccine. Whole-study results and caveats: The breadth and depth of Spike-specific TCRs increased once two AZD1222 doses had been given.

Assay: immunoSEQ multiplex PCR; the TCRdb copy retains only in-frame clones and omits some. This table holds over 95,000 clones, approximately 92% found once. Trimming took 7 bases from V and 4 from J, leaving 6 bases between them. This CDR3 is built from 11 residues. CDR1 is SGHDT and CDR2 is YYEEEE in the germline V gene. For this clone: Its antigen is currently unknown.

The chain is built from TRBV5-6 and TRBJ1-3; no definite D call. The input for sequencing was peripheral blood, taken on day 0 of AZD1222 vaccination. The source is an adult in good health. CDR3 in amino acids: CASSGGNTIYF. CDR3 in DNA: TGTGCCAGCTCGGGGGGAAACACCATATATTTT.